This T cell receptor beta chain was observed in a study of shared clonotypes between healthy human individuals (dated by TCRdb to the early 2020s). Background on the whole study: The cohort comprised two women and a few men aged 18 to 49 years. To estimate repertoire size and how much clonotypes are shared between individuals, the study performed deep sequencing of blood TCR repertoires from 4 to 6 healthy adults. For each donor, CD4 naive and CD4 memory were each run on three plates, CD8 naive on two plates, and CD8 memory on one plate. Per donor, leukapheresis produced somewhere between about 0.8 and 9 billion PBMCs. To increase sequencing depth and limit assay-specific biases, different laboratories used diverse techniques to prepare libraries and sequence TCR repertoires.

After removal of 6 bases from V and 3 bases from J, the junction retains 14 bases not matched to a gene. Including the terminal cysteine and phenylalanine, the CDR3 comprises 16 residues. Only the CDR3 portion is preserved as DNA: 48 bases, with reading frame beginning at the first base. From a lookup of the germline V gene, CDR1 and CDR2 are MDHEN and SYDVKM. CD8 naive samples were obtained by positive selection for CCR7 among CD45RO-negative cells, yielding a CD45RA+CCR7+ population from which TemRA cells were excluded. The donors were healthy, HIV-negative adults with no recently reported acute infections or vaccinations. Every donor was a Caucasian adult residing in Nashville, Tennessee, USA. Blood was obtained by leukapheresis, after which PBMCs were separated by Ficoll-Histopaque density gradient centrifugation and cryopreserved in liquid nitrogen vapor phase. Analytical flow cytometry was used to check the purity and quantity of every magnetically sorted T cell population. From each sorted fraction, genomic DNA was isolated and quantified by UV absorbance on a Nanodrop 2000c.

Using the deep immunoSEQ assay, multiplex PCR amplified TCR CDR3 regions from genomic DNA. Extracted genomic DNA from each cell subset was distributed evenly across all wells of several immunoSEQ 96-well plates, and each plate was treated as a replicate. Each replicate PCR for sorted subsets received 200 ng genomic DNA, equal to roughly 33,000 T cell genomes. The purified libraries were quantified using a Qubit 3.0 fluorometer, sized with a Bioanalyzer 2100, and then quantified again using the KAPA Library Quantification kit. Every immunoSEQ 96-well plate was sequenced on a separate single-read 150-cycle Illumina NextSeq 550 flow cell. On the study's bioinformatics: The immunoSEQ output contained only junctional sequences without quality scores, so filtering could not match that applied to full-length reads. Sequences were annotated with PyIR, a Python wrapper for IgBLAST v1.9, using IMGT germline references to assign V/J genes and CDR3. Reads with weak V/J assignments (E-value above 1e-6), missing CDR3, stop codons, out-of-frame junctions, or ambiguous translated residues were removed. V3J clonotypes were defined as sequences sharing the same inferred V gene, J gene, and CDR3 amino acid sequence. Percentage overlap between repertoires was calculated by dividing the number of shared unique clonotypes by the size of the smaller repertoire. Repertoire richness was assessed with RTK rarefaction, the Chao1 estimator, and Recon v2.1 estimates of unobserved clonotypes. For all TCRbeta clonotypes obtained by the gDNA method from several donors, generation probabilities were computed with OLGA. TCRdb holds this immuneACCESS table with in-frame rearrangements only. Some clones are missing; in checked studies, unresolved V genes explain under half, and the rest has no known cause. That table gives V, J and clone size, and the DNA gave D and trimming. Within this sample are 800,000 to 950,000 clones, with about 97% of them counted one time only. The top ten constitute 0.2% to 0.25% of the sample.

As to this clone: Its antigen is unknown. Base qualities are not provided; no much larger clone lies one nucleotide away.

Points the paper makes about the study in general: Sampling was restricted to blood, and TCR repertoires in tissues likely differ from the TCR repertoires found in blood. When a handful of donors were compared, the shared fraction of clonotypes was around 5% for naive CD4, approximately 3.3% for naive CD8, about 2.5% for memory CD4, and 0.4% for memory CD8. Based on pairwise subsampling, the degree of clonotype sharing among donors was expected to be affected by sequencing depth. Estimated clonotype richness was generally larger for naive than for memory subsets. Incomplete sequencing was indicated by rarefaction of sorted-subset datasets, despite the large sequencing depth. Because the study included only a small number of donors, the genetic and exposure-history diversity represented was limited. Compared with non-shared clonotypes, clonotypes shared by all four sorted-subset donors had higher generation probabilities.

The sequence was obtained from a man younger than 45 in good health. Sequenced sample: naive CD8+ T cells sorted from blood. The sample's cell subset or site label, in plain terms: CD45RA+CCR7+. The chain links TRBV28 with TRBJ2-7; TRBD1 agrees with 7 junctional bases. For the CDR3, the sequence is CASSPLSGTAVYEQYF. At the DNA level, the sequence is TGTGCCAGCAGCCCCCTCTCCGGGACAGCGGTCTACGAGCAGTACTTC.